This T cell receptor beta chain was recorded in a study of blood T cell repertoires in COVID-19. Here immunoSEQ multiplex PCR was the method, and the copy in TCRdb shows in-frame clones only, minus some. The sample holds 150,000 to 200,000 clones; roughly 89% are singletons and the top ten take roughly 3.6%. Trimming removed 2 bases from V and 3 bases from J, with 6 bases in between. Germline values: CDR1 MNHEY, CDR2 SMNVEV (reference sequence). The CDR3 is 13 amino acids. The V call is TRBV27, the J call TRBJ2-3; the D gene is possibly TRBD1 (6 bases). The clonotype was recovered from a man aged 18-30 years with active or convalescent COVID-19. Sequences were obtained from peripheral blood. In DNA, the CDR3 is TGTGCCAGCAGTTTAACAGGGACAGATACGCAGTATTTT. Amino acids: CASSLTGTDTQYF.